What follows are 8 T cell receptor beta chains derived from one specimen sequenced in a study of blood T cell repertoires in COVID-19. Libraries were prepared by immunoSEQ multiplex PCR; TCRdb keeps only in-frame clonotypes and omits some of them. The sample yields roughly 360,000 clones, approximately 87% seen once. Sequencing was carried out using PBMCs or T cells enriched from blood (not recorded which). All receptors come from a woman aged 25 to 39 with acute COVID-19.

CDR3 in DNA: TGTGCCACCAGTGATGTGTATCGGACTAGCGGGGGGCGAACCGGGGAGCTGTTTTTT. Residues: CATSDVYRTSGGRTGELFF. This chain links TRBV24-1 with TRBJ2-2, with 14 bases aligning to TRBD2. Trimming removed 3 bases from V and 5 bases from J; junction bases left unmatched: 10. The CDR3 runs 19 residues. CDR1 KGHDR and CDR2 SFDVKD come from the germline V gene.

The chain is built from TRBV27 and TRBJ1-2, with TRBD1 matching over 7 bases. V lost 6 bases to trimming and J lost 6 bases; unmatched junction nucleotides: 16. The CDR3 length is 16 residues. The germline CDR1 and CDR2 sequences are MNHEY and SMNVEV (reference sequence). This chain's CDR3 is CASSAGTALFSHGYTF. The CDR3 DNA follows: TGTGCCAGCAGCGCGGGGACAGCACTTTTTTCTCATGGCTACACCTTC.

This chain connects TRBV5-4 to TRBJ2-1; D remains ambiguous. V shed 3 bases and J shed 5 bases, with 6 bases lying between them. The CDR3 length is 12 residues. In germline, CDR1 is SGHNT, CDR2 YYREEE (reference sequence). The CDR3 coding sequence is TGTGCCAGCAGCTCGACAAACAATGAGCAGTTCTTC. This translates into CASSSTNNEQFF.

Details on this clone: The same CDR3 arises from other DNA sequences in this sample as well. The rearrangement uses TRBV5-1 and TRBJ1-5, with a possible D match to TRBD1 (5 bases). CDR3 length equals 13 residues. Germline loops: CDR1 SGHRS, CDR2 YFSETQ. V lost 4 bases to trimming and J lost 5 bases, with 10 bases between them. The CDR3 DNA reads TGCGCCAGCAGCCTTGGGGGGGATCAGCCCCAGCATTTT. The encoded protein is CASSLGGDQPQHF.

The J gene is TRBJ2-3, the V gene TRBV6-5; D is possibly TRBD1 (6 bases). CDR1 is MNHEY and CDR2 is SVGAGI in the germline V gene. The CDR3 consists of 15 residues. Trimming cost V 3 bases and J 4 bases, with 14 bases left between them. CDR3 loop: CASSYRGQTADTQYF. The CDR3 region has the DNA TGTGCCAGCAGTTATCGAGGACAGACCGCAGATACGCAGTATTTT.

The chain uses TRBV27 and TRBJ1-2; D gene unclear. The ends were cut back, 0 bases at V and 8 bases at J, with 10 bases in the middle. Germline V gives CDR1 MNHEY, CDR2 SMNVEV (reference sequence). The CDR3 length is 13 residues. CDR3 bases: TGTGCCAGCAGTTTATCGTACGGTGCCGGCTACACCTTC. Its translation is CASSLSYGAGYTF.

V gene TRBV30 combines with J gene TRBJ1-1; D is unresolved. The CDR3 is 14 amino acids. Germline values: CDR1 GTSNPN, CDR2 SVGIG (reference sequence). V was shortened by 3 bases and J by 0 bases, with 11 bases between the two germline ends. The CDR3 reads CAWSFAQMNTEAFF. CDR3 bases: TGTGCCTGGAGCTTTGCACAAATGAACACTGAAGCTTTCTTT.

The chain uses TRBV6-2 or TRBV6-3 and TRBJ2-7; D is perhaps TRBD2 (5 bases). Germline-derived CDR1 and CDR2 are MNHEY and SVGEGT. V was trimmed by 2 bases and J by 1 base, leaving 12 bases between them. The CDR3 is 15 residues long. The DNA of the CDR3 is TGTGCCAGCAGTTACAGAGGGCTAGAATCCTACGAGCAGTACTTC. Residues: CASSYRGLESYEQYF.